This TCR beta chain stems from a study of blood T cells in healthy people across ages. Study-wide points: Older individuals had lower TCR beta diversity per million T cells (the decline was roughly linear). Long-lived donors exceeded aged donors in naive CD4+ cells and diversity.

For the second PCR, which ran for roughly 7 to 11 cycles, a sample-barcoded 5' primer and a J-beta primer mix were used. A template-switch adaptor containing 12 random nucleotides labeled each cDNA molecule. TCRdb independently ran MiXCR on the 5' RACE reads; one entry per CDR3 protein. This table has roughly 800,000 distinct CDR3 sequences, just under 25% appearing once. This clonotype was seen at least ten times. What it recognizes is unknown. Trimming took off 3 bases at V and 2 bases at J, with 10 bases between the two ends. The CDR3 totals 14 residues. Germline V gene lookup returns CDR1 SEHNR and CDR2 FQNEAQ (reference sequence). Every sample gave at least 6 micrograms of total RNA when it was extracted. These data were also filed under a second study, of T cells of mothers and their children.

Sequenced: blood. The TCR was taken from a boy younger than 18 in good health. The gene calls are TRBV7-9 and TRBJ2-5; D unresolved. The CDR3 is CASSFVGIQETQYF. Here the CDR3 DNA reads TGTGCCAGCAGCTTCGTTGGTATACAAGAGACCCAGTACTTC.